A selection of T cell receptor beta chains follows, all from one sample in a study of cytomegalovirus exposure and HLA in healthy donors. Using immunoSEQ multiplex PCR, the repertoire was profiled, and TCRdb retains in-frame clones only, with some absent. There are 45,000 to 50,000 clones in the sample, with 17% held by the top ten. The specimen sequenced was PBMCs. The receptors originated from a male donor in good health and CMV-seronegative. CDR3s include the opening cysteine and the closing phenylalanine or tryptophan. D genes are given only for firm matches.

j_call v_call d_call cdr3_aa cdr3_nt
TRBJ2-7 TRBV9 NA CASSGWDTYEQYF TGTGCCAGCAGCGGCTGGGACACCTACGAGCAGTACTTC
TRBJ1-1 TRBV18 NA CASSPYWKGNRAENTEAFF TGTGCCAGCTCACCTTACTGGAAGGGTAACAGGGCGGAGAACACTGAAGCTTTCTTT
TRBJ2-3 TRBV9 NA CASSAQISGGTDTQYF TGTGCCAGCAGCGCCCAGATATCAGGGGGCACAGATACGCAGTATTTT
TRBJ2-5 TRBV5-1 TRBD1 CASSWSDRGQETQYF TGCGCCAGCAGCTGGTCGGACAGGGGGCAAGAGACCCAGTACTTC
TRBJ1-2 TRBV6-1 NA CASSEEAGSTF TGTGCCAGCAGTGAAGAGGCGGGCAGTACCTTC
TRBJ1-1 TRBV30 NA CAWSPPYTEAFF TGTGCCTGGAGTCCCCCGTACACTGAAGCTTTCTTT
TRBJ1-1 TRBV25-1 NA CASSEGGVKGNTEAFF TGTGCCAGCAGTGAGGGGGGGGTTAAGGGGAACACTGAAGCTTTCTTT
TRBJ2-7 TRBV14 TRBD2 CASSLRGVSGEQYF TGTGCCAGCAGCTTGCGGGGGGTATCGGGGGAGCAGTACTTC
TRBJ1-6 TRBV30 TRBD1 CAWTQTGTGFSPLHF TGTGCCTGGACCCAAACCGGGACAGGGTTTTCACCCCTCCACTTT
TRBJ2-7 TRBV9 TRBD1 CASSAGQAVSEQYF TGTGCCAGCAGCGCAGGACAGGCGGTTAGTGAGCAGTACTTC
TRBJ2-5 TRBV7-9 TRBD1 CASSLARGTGRQETQYF TGTGCCAGCAGCTTAGCGCGGGGGACAGGGAGGCAAGAGACCCAGTACTTC
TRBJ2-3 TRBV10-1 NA CASSDQRQVTDTQYF TGCGCCAGCAGTGACCAAAGACAGGTCACAGATACGCAGTATTTT
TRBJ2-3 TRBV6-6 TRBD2 CASSLGTSGFGDTQYF TGTGCCAGCAGCCTAGGGACTAGCGGGTTTGGAGATACGCAGTATTTT
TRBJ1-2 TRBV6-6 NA CASSYEGWGGGYTF TGTGCCAGCAGTTACGAGGGGTGGGGAGGGGGCTACACCTTC
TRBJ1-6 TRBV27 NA CASSLSEGLNSPLHF TGTGCCAGCAGTTTATCGGAGGGGCTGAATTCACCCCTCCACTTT
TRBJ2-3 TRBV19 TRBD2 CASLSGGATDTQYF TGTGCCAGTCTTAGCGGGGGGGCCACAGATACGCAGTATTTT
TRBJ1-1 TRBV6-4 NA CASSSSGNTEAFF TGTGCCAGCAGTTCATCGGGGAACACTGAAGCTTTCTTT
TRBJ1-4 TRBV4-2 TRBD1 CASSQDFGTGSEKLFF TGTGCCAGCAGCCAAGATTTCGGGACAGGGAGTGAAAAACTGTTTTTT
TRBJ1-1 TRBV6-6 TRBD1 CASSSDRAPDTEAFF TGTGCCAGCAGTTCTGACAGGGCCCCTGACACTGAAGCTTTCTTT
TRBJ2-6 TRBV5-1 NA CASSWSSGANVLTF TGCGCCAGCAGCTGGAGCTCTGGGGCCAACGTCCTGACTTTC